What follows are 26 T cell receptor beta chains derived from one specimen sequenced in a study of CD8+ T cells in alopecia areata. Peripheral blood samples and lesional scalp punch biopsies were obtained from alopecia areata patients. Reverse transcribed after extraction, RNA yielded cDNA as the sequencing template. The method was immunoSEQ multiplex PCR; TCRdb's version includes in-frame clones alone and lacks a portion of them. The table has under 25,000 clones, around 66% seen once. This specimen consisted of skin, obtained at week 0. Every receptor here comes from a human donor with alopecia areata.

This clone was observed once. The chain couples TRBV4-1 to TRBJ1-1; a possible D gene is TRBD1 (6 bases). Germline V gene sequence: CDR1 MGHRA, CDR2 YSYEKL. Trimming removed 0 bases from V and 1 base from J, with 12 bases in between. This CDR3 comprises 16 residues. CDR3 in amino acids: CASSQDRGGWNTEAFF. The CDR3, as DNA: TGCGCCAGCAGCCAAGATAGGGGGGGCTGGAACACTGAAGCTTTCTTT.

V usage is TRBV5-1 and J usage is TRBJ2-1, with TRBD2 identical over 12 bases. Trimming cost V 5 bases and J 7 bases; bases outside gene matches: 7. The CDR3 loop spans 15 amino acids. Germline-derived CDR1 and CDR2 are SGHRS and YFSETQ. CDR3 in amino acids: CASRILAGGLNEQFF. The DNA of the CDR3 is TGCGCCAGCAGAATACTAGCGGGGGGCCTAAATGAGCAGTTCTTC.

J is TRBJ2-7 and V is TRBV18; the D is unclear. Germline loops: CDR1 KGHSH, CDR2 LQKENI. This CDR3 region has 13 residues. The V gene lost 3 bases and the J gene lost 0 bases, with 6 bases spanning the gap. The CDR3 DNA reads TGTGCCAGCTCACCCCCTAGCTCCTACGAGCAGTACTTC. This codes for CASSPPSSYEQYF.

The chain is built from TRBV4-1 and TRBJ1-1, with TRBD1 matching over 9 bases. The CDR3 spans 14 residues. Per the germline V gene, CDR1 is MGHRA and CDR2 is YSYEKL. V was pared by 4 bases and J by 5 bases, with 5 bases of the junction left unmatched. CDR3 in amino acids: CASSLRQGGTEAFF. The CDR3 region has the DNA TGCGCCAGCAGCCTCCGACAGGGGGGGACTGAAGCTTTCTTT.

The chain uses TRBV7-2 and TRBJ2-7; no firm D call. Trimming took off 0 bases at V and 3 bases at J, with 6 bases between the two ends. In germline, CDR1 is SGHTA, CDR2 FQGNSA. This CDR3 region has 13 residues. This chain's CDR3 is CASSLAVDYEQYF. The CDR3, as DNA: TGTGCCAGCAGCTTAGCGGTGGACTACGAGCAGTACTTC.

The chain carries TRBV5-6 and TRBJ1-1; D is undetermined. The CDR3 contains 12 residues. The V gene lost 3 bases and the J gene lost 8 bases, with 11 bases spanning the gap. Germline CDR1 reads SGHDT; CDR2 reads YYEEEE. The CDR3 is CASSCQTFEAFF. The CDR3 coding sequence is TGTGCCAGCAGCTGCCAGACGTTCGAAGCTTTCTTT.

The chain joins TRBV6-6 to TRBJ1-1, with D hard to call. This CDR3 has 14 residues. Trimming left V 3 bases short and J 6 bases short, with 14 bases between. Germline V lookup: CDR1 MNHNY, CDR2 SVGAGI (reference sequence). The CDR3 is CASSYSPAISEAFF. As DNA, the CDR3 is TGTGCCAGCAGTTATAGTCCGGCCATATCTGAAGCTTTCTTT.

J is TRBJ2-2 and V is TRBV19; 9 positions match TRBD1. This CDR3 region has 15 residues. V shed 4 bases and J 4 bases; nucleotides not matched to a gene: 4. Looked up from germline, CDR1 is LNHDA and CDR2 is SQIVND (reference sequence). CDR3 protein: CASSSGTGSTGELFF. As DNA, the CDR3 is TGTGCCAGTAGTAGCGGGACAGGGAGCACCGGGGAGCTGTTTTTT.

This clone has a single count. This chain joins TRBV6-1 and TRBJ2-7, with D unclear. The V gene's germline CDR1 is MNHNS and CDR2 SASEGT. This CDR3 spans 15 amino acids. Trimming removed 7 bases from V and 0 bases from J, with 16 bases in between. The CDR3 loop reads CASTQLPGPSYEQYF. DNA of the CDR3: TGTGCCAGCACCCAACTCCCCGGGCCCTCCTACGAGCAGTACTTC.

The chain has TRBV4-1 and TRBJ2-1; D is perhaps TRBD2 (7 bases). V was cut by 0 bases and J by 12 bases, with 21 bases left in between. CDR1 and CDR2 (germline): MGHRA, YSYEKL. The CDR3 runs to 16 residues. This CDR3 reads CASSQDRGGSVARQFF. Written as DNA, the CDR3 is TGCGCCAGCAGCCAAGATAGGGGGGGGTCGGTAGCGAGGCAGTTCTTC.

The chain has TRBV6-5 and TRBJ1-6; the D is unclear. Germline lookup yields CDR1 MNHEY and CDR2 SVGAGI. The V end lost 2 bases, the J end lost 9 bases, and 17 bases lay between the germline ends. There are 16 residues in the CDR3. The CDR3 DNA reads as TGTGCCAGCAGTTACCCGCCTCGTCTTGCCGGTTCACCCCTCCACTTT. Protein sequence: CASSYPPRLAGSPLHF.

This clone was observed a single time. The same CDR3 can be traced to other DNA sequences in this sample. The CDR3 bases are TGCGCCAGCAGCCAAGGGACAGGAGGTCATCCCTACGAGCAGTACTTC. This encodes CASSQGTGGHPYEQYF. The chain recombines TRBV4-1 with TRBJ2-7; the match to TRBD1 covers 7 bases. J gave up 2 bases and V 1 base, and 8 bases lay outside the gene matches. The length of the CDR3 is 16 residues. Germline CDR1 reads MGHRA; CDR2 reads YSYEKL.

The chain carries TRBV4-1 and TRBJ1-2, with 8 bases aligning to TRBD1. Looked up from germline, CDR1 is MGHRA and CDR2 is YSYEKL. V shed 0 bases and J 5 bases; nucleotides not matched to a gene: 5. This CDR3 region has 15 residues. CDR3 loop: CASSQDRTGQYGYTF. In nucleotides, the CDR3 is TGCGCCAGCAGCCAAGATAGGACAGGGCAATATGGCTACACCTTC.

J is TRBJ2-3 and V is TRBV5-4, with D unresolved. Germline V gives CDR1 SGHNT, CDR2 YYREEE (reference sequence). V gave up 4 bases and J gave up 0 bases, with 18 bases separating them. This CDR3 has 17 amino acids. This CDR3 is CASSRIAWDLSTDTQYF. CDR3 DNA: TGTGCCAGCAGCCGAATCGCCTGGGATTTAAGCACAGATACGCAGTATTTT.

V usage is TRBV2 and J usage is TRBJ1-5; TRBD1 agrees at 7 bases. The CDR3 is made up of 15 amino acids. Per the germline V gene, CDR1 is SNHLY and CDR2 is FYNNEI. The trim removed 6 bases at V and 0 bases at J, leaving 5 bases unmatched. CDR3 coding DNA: TGTGCCAGCAGGGCGGGACAGTATAGCAATCAGCCCCAGCATTTT. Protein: CASRAGQYSNQPQHF.

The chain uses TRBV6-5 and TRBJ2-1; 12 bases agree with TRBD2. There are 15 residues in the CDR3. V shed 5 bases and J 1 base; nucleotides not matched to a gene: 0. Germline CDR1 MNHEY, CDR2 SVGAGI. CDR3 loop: CASSGTSGSYNEQFF. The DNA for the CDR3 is TGTGCCAGCAGTGGGACTAGCGGGTCCTACAATGAGCAGTTCTTC.

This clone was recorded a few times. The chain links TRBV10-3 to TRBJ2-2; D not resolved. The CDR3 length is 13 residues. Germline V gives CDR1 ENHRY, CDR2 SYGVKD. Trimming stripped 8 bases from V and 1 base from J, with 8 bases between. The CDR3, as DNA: TGTGCCATCTCGAGACAGAACACCGGGGAGCTGTTTTTT. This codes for CAISRQNTGELFF.

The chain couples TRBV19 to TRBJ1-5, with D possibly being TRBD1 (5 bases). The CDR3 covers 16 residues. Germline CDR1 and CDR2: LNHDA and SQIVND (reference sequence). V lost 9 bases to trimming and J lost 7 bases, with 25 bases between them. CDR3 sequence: CASRDPVIGNGQPQHF. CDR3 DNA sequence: TGTGCCAGCCGGGACCCCGTGATAGGGAACGGACAGCCCCAGCATTTT.

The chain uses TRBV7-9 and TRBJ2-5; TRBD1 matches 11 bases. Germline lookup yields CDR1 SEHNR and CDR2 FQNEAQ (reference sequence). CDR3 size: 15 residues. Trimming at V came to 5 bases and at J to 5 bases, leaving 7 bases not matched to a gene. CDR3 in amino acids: CASSMWTGGDETQYF. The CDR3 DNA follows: TGTGCCAGCAGCATGTGGACAGGGGGCGACGAGACCCAGTACTTC.

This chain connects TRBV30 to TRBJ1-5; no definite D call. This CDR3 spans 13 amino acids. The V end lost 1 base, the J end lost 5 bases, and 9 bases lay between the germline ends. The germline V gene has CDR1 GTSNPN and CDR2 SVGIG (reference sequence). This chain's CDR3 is CAWSGGKDQPQHF. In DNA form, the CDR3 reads TGTGCCTGGAGTGGAGGCAAGGATCAGCCCCAGCATTTT.

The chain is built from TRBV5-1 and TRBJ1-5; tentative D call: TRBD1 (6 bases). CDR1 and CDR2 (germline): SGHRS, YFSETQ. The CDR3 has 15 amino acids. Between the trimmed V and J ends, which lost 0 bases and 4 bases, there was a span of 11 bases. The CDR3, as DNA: TGCGCCAGCAGCTTGGGGACAGTAGTGAATCAGCCCCAGCATTTT. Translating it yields CASSLGTVVNQPQHF.

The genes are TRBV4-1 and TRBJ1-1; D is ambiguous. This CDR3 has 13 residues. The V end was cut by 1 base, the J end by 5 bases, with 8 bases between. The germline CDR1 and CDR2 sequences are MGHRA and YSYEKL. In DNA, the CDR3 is TGCGCCAGCAGCCAAGTTATGGCTACTGAAGCTTTCTTT. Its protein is CASSQVMATEAFF.

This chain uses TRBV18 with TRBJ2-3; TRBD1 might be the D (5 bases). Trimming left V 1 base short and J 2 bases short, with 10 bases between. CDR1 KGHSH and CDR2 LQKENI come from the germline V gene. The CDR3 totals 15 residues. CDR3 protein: CASSPRGSPTDTQYF. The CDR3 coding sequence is TGTGCCAGCTCACCACGGGGCAGCCCCACAGATACGCAGTATTTT.

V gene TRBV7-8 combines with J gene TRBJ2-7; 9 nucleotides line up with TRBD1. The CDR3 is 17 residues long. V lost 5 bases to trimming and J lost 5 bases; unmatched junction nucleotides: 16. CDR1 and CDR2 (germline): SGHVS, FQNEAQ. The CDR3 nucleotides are TGTGCCAGCAGCCCTCAAGGTAGGGGGACAGGGCGGCACGAGCAGTACTTC. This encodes CASSPQGRGTGRHEQYF.

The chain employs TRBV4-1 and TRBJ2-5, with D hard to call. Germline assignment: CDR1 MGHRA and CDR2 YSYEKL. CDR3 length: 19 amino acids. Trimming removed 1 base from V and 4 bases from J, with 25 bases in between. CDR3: CASSQVPFLVVRLGETQYF. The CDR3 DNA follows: TGCGCCAGCAGCCAAGTCCCGTTTTTGGTAGTCAGACTTGGAGAGACCCAGTACTTC.

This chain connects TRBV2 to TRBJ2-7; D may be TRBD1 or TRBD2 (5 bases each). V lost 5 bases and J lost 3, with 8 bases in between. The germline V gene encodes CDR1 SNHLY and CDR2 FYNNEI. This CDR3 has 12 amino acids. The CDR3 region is CASSMRGYEQYF. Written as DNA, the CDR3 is TGTGCCAGCAGTATGAGGGGCTACGAGCAGTACTTC.